The 3 T cell receptor beta chains below were found in one sample sequenced in a study of T-cell memory formation after mild COVID-19. TCRdb passed the 5' RACE reads through MiXCR, listing each CDR3 protein once. The sample lists over 350,000 distinct CDR3 sequences, 20% to 25% occurring once. The material sequenced was PBMCs or a T cell subset sorted from them (not recorded which). The receptors originated from an adult woman who had mild COVID-19 (a few samples of this study predate the infection). Cell type and time point are not known.

This clonotype was observed a handful of times. The chain joins TRBV7-6 to TRBJ2-1, with 9 nucleotides matching TRBD2. Per the germline V gene, CDR1 is SGHVS and CDR2 is FNYEAQ. The J segment lost 2 bases and the V segment lost 1 base, leaving 6 bases of the junction unmatched. The length of the CDR3 is 17 residues. This chain's CDR3 is CASSLEAGGSTYNEQFF. The DNA for the CDR3 is TGTGCCAGCAGCTTAGAGGCGGGAGGGTCTACCTACAATGAGCAGTTCTTC.

This chain connects TRBV9 to TRBJ2-5; D gene ambiguous. V shed 0 bases and J shed 4 bases, with 10 bases lying between them. The CDR3 extends over 14 amino acids. Germline V gene lookup returns CDR1 SGDLS and CDR2 YYNGEE. The CDR3 DNA reads as TGTGCCAGCAGCGTAGCGTTAGGCGGAGAGACCCAGTACTTC. Amino acid sequence: CASSVALGGETQYF.

This clonotype was seen ten or more times. The chain links TRBV20-1 to TRBJ2-1; perhaps TRBD2 as D (5 bases). In germline, CDR1 is DFQATT, CDR2 SNEGSKA (reference sequence). This CDR3 contains 15 residues. V was trimmed by 3 bases and J by 0 bases, leaving 12 bases between them. The CDR3 DNA follows: TGCAGTGCTAGCGTCGGACTTGGCTCCTACAATGAGCAGTTCTTC. It encodes CSASVGLGSYNEQFF.